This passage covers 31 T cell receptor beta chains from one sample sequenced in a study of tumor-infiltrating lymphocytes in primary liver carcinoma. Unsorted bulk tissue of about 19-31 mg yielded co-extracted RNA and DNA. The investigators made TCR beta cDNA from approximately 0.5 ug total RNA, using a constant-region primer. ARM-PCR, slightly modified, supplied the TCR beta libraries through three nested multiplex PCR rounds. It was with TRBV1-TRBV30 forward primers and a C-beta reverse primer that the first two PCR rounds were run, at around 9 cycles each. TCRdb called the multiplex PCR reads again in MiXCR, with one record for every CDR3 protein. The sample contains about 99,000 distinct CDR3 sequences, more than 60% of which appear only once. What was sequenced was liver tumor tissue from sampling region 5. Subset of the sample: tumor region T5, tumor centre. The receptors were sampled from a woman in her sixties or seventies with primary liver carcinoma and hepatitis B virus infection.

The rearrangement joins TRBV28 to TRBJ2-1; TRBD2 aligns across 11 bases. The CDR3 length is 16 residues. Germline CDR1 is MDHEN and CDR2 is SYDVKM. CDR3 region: CANTATSGRSPNEQFF. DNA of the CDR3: TGTGCTAACACCGCCACTAGCGGGAGATCTCCTAATGAGCAGTTCTTC. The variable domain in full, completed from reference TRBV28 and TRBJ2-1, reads DVKVTQSSRYLVKRTGEKVFLECVQDMDHENMFWYRQDPGLGLRLIYFSYDVKMKEKGDIPEGYSVSREKKERFSLILESASTNQTSMYLCANTATSGRSPNEQFFGPGTRLTVL.

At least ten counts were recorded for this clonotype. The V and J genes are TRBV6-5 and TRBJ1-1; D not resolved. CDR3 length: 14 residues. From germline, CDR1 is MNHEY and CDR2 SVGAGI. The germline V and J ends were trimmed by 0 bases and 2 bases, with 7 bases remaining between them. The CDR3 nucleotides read TGTGCCAGCAGTTACTCGACGGGTAACACTGAAGCTTTCTTT. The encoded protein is CASSYSTGNTEAFF.

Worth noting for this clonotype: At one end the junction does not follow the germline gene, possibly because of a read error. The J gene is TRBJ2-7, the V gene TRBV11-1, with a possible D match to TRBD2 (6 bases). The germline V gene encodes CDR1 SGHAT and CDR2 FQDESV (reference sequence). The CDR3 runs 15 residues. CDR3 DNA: TGTGCCAGAAGCCCTCGGACGGCAGGACTACGCGAGCAATACTTC. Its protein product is CARSPRTAGLREQYF.

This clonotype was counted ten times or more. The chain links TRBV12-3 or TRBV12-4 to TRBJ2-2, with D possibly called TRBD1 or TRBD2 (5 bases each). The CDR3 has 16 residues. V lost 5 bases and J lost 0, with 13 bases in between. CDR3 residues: CASSRGTLANTGELFF. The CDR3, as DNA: TGTGCCAGCAGTCGAGGGACCCTAGCGAACACCGGGGAGCTGTTTTTT.

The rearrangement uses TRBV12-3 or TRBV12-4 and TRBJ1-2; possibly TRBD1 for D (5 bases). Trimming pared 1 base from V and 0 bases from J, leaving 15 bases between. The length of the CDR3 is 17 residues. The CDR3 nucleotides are TGTGCCAGCAGTTTAGGCCGGGACCGGGCAGCTAACTATGGCTACACCTTC. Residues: CASSLGRDRAANYGYTF.

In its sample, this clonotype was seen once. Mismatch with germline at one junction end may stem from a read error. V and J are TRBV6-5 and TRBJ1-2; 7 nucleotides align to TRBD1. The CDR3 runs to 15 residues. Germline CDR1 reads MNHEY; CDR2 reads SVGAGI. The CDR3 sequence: CDSSPYRGFGYGYTF. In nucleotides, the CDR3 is TGTGACAGCAGTCCTTACAGGGGTTTTGGTTATGGCTACACCTTC.

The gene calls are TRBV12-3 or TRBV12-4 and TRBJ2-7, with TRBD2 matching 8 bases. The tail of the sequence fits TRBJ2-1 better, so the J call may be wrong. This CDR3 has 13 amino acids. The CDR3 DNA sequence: TGTGCCAGCAGGACTAGCGCGTCCTACGAGCAGTTCTTC. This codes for CASRTSASYEQFF.

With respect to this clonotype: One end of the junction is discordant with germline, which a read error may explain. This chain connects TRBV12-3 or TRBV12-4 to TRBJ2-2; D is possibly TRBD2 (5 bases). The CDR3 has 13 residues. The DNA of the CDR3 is TGTGCCAGCAGCCGACGGATCACCGGGGAGCTGTTATTT. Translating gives CASSRRITGELLF.

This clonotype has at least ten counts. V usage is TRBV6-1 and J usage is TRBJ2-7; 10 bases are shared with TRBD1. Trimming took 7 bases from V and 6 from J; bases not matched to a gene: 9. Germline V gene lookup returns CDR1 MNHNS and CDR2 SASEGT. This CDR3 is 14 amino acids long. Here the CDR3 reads CASNTGTGVGEQYF. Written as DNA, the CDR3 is TGTGCCAGCAATACAGGGACAGGGGTCGGCGAGCAGTACTTC.

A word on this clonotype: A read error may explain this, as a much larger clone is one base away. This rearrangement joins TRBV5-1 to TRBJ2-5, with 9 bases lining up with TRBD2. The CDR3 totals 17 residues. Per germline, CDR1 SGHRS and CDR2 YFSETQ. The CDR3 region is CTSSFGLAGILQETQYF. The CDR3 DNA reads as TGCACCAGCAGCTTTGGGCTAGCGGGAATCCTCCAAGAGACCCAGTACTTC.

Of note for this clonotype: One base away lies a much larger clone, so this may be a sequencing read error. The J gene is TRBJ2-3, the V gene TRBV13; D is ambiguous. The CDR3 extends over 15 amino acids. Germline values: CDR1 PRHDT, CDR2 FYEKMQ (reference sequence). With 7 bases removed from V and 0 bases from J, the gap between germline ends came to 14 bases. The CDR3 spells CASTYVSTSTDTQYF. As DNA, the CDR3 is TGTGCCAGCACCTACGTCAGTACTAGCACAGATACGCAGTATTTT.

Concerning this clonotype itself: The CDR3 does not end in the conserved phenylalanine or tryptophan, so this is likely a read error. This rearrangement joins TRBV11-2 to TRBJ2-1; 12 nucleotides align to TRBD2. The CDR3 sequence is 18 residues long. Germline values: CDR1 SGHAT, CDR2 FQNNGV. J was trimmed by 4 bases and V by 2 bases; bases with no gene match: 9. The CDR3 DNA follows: TGTGCCAGCAGCTTACTATCCTCACTAGCGGGAGGTTACAATGAGCAGTTCTCT. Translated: CASSLLSSLAGGYNEQFS.

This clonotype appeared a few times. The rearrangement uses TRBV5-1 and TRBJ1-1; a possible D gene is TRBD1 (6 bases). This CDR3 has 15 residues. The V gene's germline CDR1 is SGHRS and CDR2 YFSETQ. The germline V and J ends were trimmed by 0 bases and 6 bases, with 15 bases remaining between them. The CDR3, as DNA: TGCGCCAGCAGCTTGGGGACAGCCCCCGGAGCTGAAGCTTTCTTT. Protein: CASSLGTAPGAEAFF.

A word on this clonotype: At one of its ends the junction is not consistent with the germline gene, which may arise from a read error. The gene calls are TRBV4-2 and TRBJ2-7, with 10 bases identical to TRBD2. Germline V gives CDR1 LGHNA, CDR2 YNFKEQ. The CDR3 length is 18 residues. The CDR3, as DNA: TGTGCCAACAGCCAAGATCTTCCAAGGCTAGCGGGAGTGTACGAGCAGTACTTC. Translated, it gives CANSQDLPRLAGVYEQYF.

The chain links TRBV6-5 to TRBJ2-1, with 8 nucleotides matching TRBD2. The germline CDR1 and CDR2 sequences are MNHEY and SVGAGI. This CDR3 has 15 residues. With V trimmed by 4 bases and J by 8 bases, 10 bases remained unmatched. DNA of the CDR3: TGTGCCAGCAGTTCACTAGCGGCACGAATGGATGAGCAGTTCTTC. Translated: CASSSLAARMDEQFF.

CDR3 DNA: TGTGCCAGCAGCCGCCAGGACACTGAAGCTTTCTTT. It specifies CASSRQDTEAFF. This chain uses TRBV4-2 with TRBJ1-1; no definite D call. Germline-derived CDR1 and CDR2 are LGHNA and YNFKEQ. CDR3 length: 12 amino acids. Trimming took off 4 bases at V and 3 bases at J, with 6 bases between the two ends.

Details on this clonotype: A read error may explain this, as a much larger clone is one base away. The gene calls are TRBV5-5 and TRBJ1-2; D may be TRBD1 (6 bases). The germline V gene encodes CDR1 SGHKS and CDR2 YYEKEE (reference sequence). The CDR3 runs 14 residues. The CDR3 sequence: CASSARGGGYDYTF. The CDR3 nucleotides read TGTGCCAGCAGCGCCCGGGGGGGCGGCTATGACTACACCTTC. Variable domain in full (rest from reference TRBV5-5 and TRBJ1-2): DAGVTQSPTHLIKTRGQQVTLRCSPISGHKSVSWYQQVLGQGPQFIFQYYEKEERGRGNFPDRFSARQFPNYSSELNVNALLLGDSALYLCASSARGGGYDYTFGSGTRLTVV.

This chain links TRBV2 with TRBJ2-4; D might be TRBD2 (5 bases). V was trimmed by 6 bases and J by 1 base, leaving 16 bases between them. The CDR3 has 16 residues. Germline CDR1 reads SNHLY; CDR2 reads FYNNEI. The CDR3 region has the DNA TGTGCCAGCAGGCCCGGGGTAATGGGGGCCAAAAACATTCAGTACTTC. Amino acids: CASRPGVMGAKNIQYF.

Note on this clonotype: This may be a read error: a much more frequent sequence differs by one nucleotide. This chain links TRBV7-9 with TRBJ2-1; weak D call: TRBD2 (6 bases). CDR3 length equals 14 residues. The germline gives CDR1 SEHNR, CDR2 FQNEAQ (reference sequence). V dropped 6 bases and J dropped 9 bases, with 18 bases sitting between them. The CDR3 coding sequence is TGTGCCAGCAGATTCAGCCGGGGGTCGGGTGAGCAGTTCTTC. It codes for CASRFSRGSGEQFF.

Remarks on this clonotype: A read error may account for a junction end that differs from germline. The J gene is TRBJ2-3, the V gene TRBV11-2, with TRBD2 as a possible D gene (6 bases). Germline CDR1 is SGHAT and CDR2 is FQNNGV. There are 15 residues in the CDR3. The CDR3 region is CVSRPSATSSDTQYF. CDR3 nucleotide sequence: TGTGTCAGCAGGCCCTCTGCTACTAGCTCAGATACGCAGTATTTT. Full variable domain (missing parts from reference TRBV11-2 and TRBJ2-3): EAGVAQSPRYKIIEKRQSVAFWCNPISGHATLYWYQQILGQGPKLLIQFQNNGVVDDSQLPKDRFSAERLKGVDSTLKIQPAKLEDSAVYLCVSRPSATSSDTQYFGPGTRLTVL.

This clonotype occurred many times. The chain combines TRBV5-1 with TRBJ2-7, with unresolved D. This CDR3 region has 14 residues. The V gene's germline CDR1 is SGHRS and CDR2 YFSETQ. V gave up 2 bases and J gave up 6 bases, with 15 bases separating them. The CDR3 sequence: CASSLGAGRSEQYF. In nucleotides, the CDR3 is TGCGCCAGCAGCTTAGGCGCAGGCCGTAGCGAGCAGTACTTC.

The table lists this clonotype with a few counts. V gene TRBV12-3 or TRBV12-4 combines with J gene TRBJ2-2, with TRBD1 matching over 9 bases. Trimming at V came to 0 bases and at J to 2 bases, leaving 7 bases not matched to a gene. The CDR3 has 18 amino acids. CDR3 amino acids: CASSLAKGQGANTGELFF. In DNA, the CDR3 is TGTGCCAGCAGTTTAGCGAAGGGACAGGGAGCTAACACCGGGGAGCTGTTTTTT.

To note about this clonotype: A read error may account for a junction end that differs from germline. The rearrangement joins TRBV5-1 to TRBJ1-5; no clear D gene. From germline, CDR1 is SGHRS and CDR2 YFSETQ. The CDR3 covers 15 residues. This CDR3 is CASSSDGSSNQSQHF. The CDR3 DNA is TGCGCCAGCAGCTCGGACGGTTCTAGCAATCAGTCCCAGCATTTT.

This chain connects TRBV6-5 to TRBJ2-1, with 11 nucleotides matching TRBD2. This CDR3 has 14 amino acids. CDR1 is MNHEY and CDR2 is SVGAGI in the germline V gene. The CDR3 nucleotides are TGTGCTAGCGGGCCACTAGCGGGAGAACATGAGCAGTTCTTC. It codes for CASGPLAGEHEQFF.

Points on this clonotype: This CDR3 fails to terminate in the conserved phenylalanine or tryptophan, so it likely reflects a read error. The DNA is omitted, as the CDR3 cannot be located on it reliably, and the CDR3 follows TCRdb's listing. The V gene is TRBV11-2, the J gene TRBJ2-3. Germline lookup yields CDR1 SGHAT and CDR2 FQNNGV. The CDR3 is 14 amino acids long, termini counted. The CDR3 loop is CASGPNYFSYEQYL.

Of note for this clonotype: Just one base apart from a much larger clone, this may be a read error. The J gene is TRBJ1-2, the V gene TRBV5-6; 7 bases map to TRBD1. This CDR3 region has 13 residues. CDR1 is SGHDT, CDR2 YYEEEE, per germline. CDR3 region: CVSSPQGNYGYTF. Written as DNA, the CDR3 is TGTGTCAGCAGCCCACAGGGGAACTATGGCTACACCTTC.

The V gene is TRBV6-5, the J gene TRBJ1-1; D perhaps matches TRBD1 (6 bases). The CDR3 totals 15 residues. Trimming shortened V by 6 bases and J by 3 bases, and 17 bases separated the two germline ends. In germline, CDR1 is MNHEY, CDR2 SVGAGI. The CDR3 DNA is TGTGCCAGCAGCGCCGGGCCTAGGGGGTACACTGAAGCTTTCTTT. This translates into CASSAGPRGYTEAFF.

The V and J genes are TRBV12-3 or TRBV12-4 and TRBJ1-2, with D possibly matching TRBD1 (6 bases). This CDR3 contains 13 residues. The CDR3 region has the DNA TGTGTCAGTACTACTGACAGGAACCATGGCTACACCTTC. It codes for CVSTTDRNHGYTF.

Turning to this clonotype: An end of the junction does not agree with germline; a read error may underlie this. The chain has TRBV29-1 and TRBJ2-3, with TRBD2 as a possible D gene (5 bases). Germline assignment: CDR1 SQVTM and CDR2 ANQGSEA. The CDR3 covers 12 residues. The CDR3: CSGDPSIDTRYF. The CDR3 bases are TGCAGCGGCGACCCTAGCATAGATACGCGGTATTTT.

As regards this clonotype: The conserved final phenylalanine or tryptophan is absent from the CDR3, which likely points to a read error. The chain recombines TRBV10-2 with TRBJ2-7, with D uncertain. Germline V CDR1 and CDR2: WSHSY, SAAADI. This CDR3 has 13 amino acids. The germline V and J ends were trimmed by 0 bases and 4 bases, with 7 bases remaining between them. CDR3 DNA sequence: TGCGCCAGCAGTGAGTCGGGGTGTTACGAGCAGTACATC. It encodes CASSESGCYEQYI.

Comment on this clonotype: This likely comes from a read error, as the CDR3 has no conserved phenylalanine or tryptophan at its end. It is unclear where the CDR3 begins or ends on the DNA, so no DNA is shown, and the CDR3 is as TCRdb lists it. CDR3 region: CASSLGENTEASS. This sequence joins TRBV11-3 and TRBJ1-1. Germline CDR1 is SGHNT and CDR2 is YENEEA. The CDR3 extends over 13 residues, inclusive of both ends.